The 15 T cell receptor beta chains in this list originate from one sample, sequenced in a study of CD4 T cells in relation to SARS-CoV-2 and coronaviruses. Only in-frame clones appear in the TCRdb table, and some are missing; sequencing was by immunoSEQ multiplex PCR. The sample holds over 25,000 clones, 60% to 85% seen once. For these receptors, no antigen is known. CD4+ T cells from unexposed donors were obtained before the COVID-19 pandemic (2011-2018). After about ten days of culture, CD4+ T cells were isolated. Sequencing used CD4+ T cells from PBMCs, cultured in vitro. These TCRs come from a human donor in good health.

The chain couples TRBV6-2 or TRBV6-3 to TRBJ2-1; 9 positions match TRBD2. Unmatched junction bases numbered 5, after V lost 0 bases and J lost 5 bases. The CDR3 extends over 16 amino acids. Germline V gene data show CDR1 as MNHEY and CDR2 as SVGEGT. The CDR3 coding sequence is TGTGCCAGCAGTTACTCTCGCGGGGGGGCCAACAATGAGCAGTTCTTC. This encodes CASSYSRGGANNEQFF.

This sequence joins TRBV7-2 and TRBJ1-4; D perhaps matches TRBD1 (6 bases). CDR1 is SGHTA and CDR2 is FQGNSA in the germline V gene. The ends were cut back, 5 bases at V and 7 bases at J, with 17 bases in the middle. This CDR3 has 15 amino acids. This CDR3 reads CASSANGIGGEKLFF. The CDR3 DNA follows: TGTGCCAGCAGCGCAAACGGAATAGGGGGTGAAAAACTGTTTTTT.

The V call is TRBV9, the J call TRBJ1-1; D not certain. This CDR3 contains 13 residues. Germline CDR1 and CDR2: SGDLS and YYNGEE. V was trimmed by 4 bases and J by 1 base, leaving 8 bases between them. CDR3 nucleotide sequence: TGTGCCAGCAGCCCCCGATCGAACACTGAAGCTTTCTTT. This translates into CASSPRSNTEAFF.

This clone was counted once. The genes are TRBV2 and TRBJ1-2; D gene uncertain. V shed 1 base and J shed 8 bases, with 8 bases lying between them. The germline V gene has CDR1 SNHLY and CDR2 FYNNEI. The CDR3 spans 12 residues. The CDR3 loop is CASSEEIGGYTF. In nucleotides, the CDR3 is TGTGCCAGCAGTGAAGAAATAGGGGGCTACACCTTC.

This chain connects TRBV4-1 to TRBJ2-1, with TRBD2 matching 12 bases. The ends lost 5 bases at V and 7 bases at J; junction bases unmatched: 6. Per the germline V gene, CDR1 is MGHRA and CDR2 is YSYEKL. CDR3 length equals 15 residues. CDR3 nucleotides: TGCGCCAGCAGCAAGCTAGCGGGGGGGCCTAATGAGCAGTTCTTC. It yields the protein CASSKLAGGPNEQFF.

The chain couples TRBV20-1 to TRBJ2-7; TRBD2 agrees at 9 bases. The CDR3 has 14 residues. CDR1 and CDR2 from the germline V gene are DFQATT and SNEGSKA (reference sequence). J lost 4 bases, V lost 3 bases, and 7 bases had no gene match. CDR3 nucleotide sequence: TGCAGTGCTAGTTCGGGTAGCGGGAGTTACGAGCAGTACTTC. Its protein is CSASSGSGSYEQYF.

The gene calls are TRBV2 and TRBJ1-2; D perhaps matches TRBD1 (5 bases). The V gene lost 2 bases and the J gene lost 2 bases, with 12 bases spanning the gap. The CDR3 extends over 15 amino acids. Germline values: CDR1 SNHLY, CDR2 FYNNEI. The CDR3 spells CASSEQGGPNYGYTF. CDR3 nucleotides: TGTGCCAGCAGTGAACAGGGTGGTCCCAACTATGGCTACACCTTC.

The gene calls are TRBV6-2 or TRBV6-3 and TRBJ2-1; the match to TRBD2 covers 11 bases. The trim removed 5 bases at V and 4 bases at J, leaving 7 bases unmatched. This CDR3 contains 16 residues. CDR1 and CDR2 from the germline V gene are MNHEY and SVGEGT. CDR3 DNA sequence: TGTGCCAGCAGTGGCCCGACTAGCGGGACTTACAATGAGCAGTTCTTC. Protein product: CASSGPTSGTYNEQFF.

The V call is TRBV2, the J call TRBJ1-1, with D perhaps TRBD1 (6 bases). Germline V gives CDR1 SNHLY, CDR2 FYNNEI. The CDR3 extends over 15 amino acids. Trimming took 10 bases from V and 4 from J, leaving 22 bases between them. CDR3 loop: CATLLEGVGGTEAFF. The CDR3 coding sequence is TGTGCCACTCTCCTGGAGGGGGTGGGCGGCACTGAAGCTTTCTTT.

This clone was counted a single time. V usage is TRBV12-3 or TRBV12-4 and J usage is TRBJ2-5, with D hard to call. CDR3 length: 13 residues. Trimming took off 3 bases at V and 4 bases at J, with 9 bases between the two ends. This CDR3 reads CASSFEGVETQYF. The CDR3 region has the DNA TGTGCCAGCAGTTTCGAAGGTGTAGAGACCCAGTACTTC.

In nucleotides, the CDR3 is TGTGCCAGTAGTACCTCGACAGGGAGGAACGAGCAGTACTTC. Its protein product is CASSTSTGRNEQYF. V gene TRBV19 combines with J gene TRBJ2-7; D is perhaps TRBD1 (7 bases). CDR3 length equals 14 residues. Trimming left V 4 bases short and J 5 bases short, with 15 bases between. Germline values: CDR1 LNHDA, CDR2 SQIVND (reference sequence).

This clone was detected a few times. This chain uses TRBV6-5 with TRBJ1-1; D is ambiguous. CDR3 length: 13 amino acids. Germline V gene sequence: CDR1 MNHEY, CDR2 SVGAGI. Trimming took off 7 bases at V and 0 bases at J, with 9 bases between the two ends. CDR3 coding DNA: TGTGCCAGCACCGGGAGCCTGAACACTGAAGCTTTCTTT. Translating it yields CASTGSLNTEAFF.

The rearrangement uses TRBV19 and TRBJ1-2; TRBD1 matches at 9 bases. With 8 bases clipped from V and 4 bases from J, the junction kept 14 bases outside the gene matches. In germline, CDR1 is LNHDA, CDR2 SQIVND (reference sequence). This CDR3 comprises 16 residues. The CDR3 loop reads CASLSQQGQGPYGYTF. The CDR3, as DNA: TGTGCCAGTTTATCTCAGCAGGGACAGGGTCCCTATGGCTACACCTTC.

The genes are TRBV5-4 and TRBJ1-5; D is uncertain. Germline CDR1 SGHNT, CDR2 YYREEE (reference sequence). This CDR3 is built from 14 residues. Trimming removed 1 base at V and 0 bases at J, with 5 bases between. CDR3 bases: TGTGCCAGCAGCTTGTCAGGTAGCAATCAGCCCCAGCATTTT. Translation gives CASSLSGSNQPQHF.

V and J are TRBV19 and TRBJ1-4; 9 bases fit TRBD1. Germline lookup yields CDR1 LNHDA and CDR2 SQIVND (reference sequence). The CDR3 has 15 amino acids. V shed 6 bases and J 7 bases; nucleotides not matched to a gene: 9. In DNA form, the CDR3 reads TGTGCCAGTAGGAATTCACAGGGGGCAGGTGAAAAACTGTTTTTT. Its protein product is CASRNSQGAGEKLFF.